One sample yielded the 25 T cell receptor beta chains listed below, sequenced in a study of cytomegalovirus exposure and HLA in healthy donors. Sequencing was performed with immunoSEQ multiplex PCR; in TCRdb, only in-frame clones are kept and a portion is missing. The table has some 120,000 clones, about 87% seen once. Sequenced sample: PBMCs. These receptors were taken from a woman under 30 in good health and CMV-seronegative.

This clone was observed once. This chain links TRBV25-1 with TRBJ2-1; perhaps TRBD1 as D (6 bases). Germline CDR1 reads MGHDK; CDR2 reads SYGVNS. CDR3 length: 16 amino acids. The ends were cut back, 5 bases at V and 4 bases at J, with 18 bases in the middle. CDR3 nucleotide sequence: TGTGCCAGCAGTCAGCCCGGGACACAGGGATACAATGAGCAGTTCTTC. Its protein is CASSQPGTQGYNEQFF.

The gene calls are TRBV27 and TRBJ2-1; possible D gene TRBD2, 6 bases. The CDR3 extends over 15 amino acids. The V gene lost 5 bases and the J gene lost 6 bases, with 17 bases spanning the gap. Germline lookup yields CDR1 MNHEY and CDR2 SMNVEV (reference sequence). In nucleotides, the CDR3 is TGTGCCAGCAGTCCCCCCGGGAGAATGGTCAATGAGCAGTTCTTC. Its translation: CASSPPGRMVNEQFF.

The chain combines TRBV9 with TRBJ2-1; the match to TRBD2 covers 7 bases. Trimming at V came to 2 bases and at J to 4 bases, leaving 6 bases not matched to a gene. Germline CDR1 and CDR2: SGDLS and YYNGEE. The CDR3 runs to 15 residues. In nucleotides, the CDR3 is TGTGCCAGCAGCGTCGACGGGAGGACGTACAATGAGCAGTTCTTC. Protein: CASSVDGRTYNEQFF.

V usage is TRBV7-9 and J usage is TRBJ1-2; 9 positions match TRBD1. Germline trimming cut 5 bases from V and 5 bases from J; bases unmatched to any gene: 6. Germline assignment: CDR1 SEHNR and CDR2 FQNEAQ (reference sequence). This CDR3 spans 14 amino acids. The CDR3 DNA reads as TGTGCCAGCAGCCCGACAGGGGGGGGATATGGCTACACCTTC. Translating it yields CASSPTGGGYGYTF.

The V gene is TRBV7-9, the J gene TRBJ2-4, with 12 bases identical to TRBD1. The trim removed 0 bases at V and 9 bases at J, leaving 9 bases unmatched. Germline V gene data show CDR1 as SEHNR and CDR2 as FQNEAQ (reference sequence). The CDR3 extends over 17 amino acids. The CDR3 is CASSLAWGQGAPGIQYF. The CDR3 region has the DNA TGTGCCAGCAGCTTAGCGTGGGGACAGGGGGCTCCGGGCATTCAGTACTTC.

This clone was seen once. The chain has TRBV2 and TRBJ2-3; D is ambiguous. Germline CDR1 SNHLY, CDR2 FYNNEI. This CDR3 has 14 residues. With 6 bases removed from V and 0 bases from J, the gap between germline ends came to 10 bases. CDR3 DNA sequence: TGTGCCAGCAGCGCCCGACTCAGCACAGATACGCAGTATTTT. Protein product: CASSARLSTDTQYF. Combining the CDR3 with reference TRBV2 and TRBJ2-3 gives the whole variable domain EPEVTQTPSHQVTQMGQEVILRCVPISNHLYFYWYRQILGQKVEFLVSFYNNEISEKSEIFDDQFSVERPDGSNFTLKIRSTKLEDSAMYFCASSARLSTDTQYFGPGTRLTVL.

The rearrangement joins TRBV6-1 to TRBJ2-5, with TRBD1 matching over 10 bases. V lost 5 bases to trimming and J lost 1 base; unmatched junction nucleotides: 4. This CDR3 region has 15 residues. The germline V gene encodes CDR1 MNHNS and CDR2 SASEGT. In DNA form, the CDR3 reads TGTGCCAGCAGTTTAGGGGACAGGGGCCAAGAGACCCAGTACTTC. This codes for CASSLGDRGQETQYF.

The gene calls are TRBV18 and TRBJ2-7; maybe TRBD1 (6 bases). V was clipped by 0 bases and J by 1 base, with 10 bases between them. CDR1 is KGHSH, CDR2 LQKENI, per germline. The CDR3 is 15 residues long. The CDR3 sequence: CASSPPNRESYEQYF. CDR3 in DNA: TGTGCCAGCTCACCACCGAACAGGGAGTCCTACGAGCAGTACTTC.

This chain connects TRBV28 to TRBJ1-5; D might be TRBD1 (6 bases). The CDR3 covers 14 residues. Trimming took off 7 bases at V and 0 bases at J, with 10 bases between the two ends. Germline V gene lookup returns CDR1 MDHEN and CDR2 SYDVKM. CDR3 coding DNA: TGTGCCAGCAACGACAGGCTTAGCAATCAGCCCCAGCATTTT. This sequence encodes CASNDRLSNQPQHF. The variable domain in full, completed from reference TRBV28 and TRBJ1-5, reads DVKVTQSSRYLVKRTGEKVFLECVQDMDHENMFWYRQDPGLGLRLIYFSYDVKMKEKGDIPEGYSVSREKKERFSLILESASTNQTSMYLCASNDRLSNQPQHFGDGTRLSIL.

V gene TRBV27 combines with J gene TRBJ2-1; 14 bases are a match to TRBD2. Germline CDR1 MNHEY, CDR2 SMNVEV (reference sequence). Trimming cost V 3 bases and J 9 bases; bases outside gene matches: 7. This CDR3 is built from 16 residues. In DNA, the CDR3 is TGTGCCAGCAGTTTGGTTGGGACTAGCGGGAGAATTGAGCAGTTCTTC. Its protein product is CASSLVGTSGRIEQFF.

This sequence joins TRBV4-3 and TRBJ1-2; D gene unclear. Trimming stripped 3 bases from V and 4 bases from J, with 12 bases between. The CDR3 runs 14 residues. Per germline, CDR1 LGHNA and CDR2 YSLEER. The CDR3 sequence is CASSQTTVSYGYTF. Here the CDR3 DNA reads TGCGCCAGCAGCCAGACTACAGTCTCCTATGGCTACACCTTC.

For the CDR3, the DNA is TGTGCCAGCACCAATGGAGACGATACGGGACTAGCGGGGGGGCACACCGGGGAGCTGTTTTTT. Its translation: CASTNGDDTGLAGGHTGELFF. V and J are TRBV21-1 and TRBJ2-2; the table's D call, TRBD2, has no DNA check behind it. TRBV21-1 is described as a pseudogene. CDR3 length: 21 residues.

This clone was seen a few times. The chain couples TRBV5-4 to TRBJ2-7; 7 nucleotides align to TRBD1. The CDR3 contains 14 residues. The germline V gene has CDR1 SGHNT and CDR2 YYREEE (reference sequence). V trimming: 1 base; J trimming: 2 bases; junction bases outside the gene matches: 3. The CDR3 nucleotides are TGTGCCAGCAGCTTGACAGGGGACACCTACGAGCAGTACTTC. It translates to CASSLTGDTYEQYF. Drawing the rest from reference TRBV5-4 and TRBJ2-7, the complete variable domain is ETGVTQSPTHLIKTRGQQVTLRCSSQSGHNTVSWYQQALGQGPQFIFQYYREEENGRGNFPPRFSGLQFPNYSSELNVNALELDDSALYLCASSLTGDTYEQYFGPGTRLTVT.

The rearrangement uses TRBV6-5 and TRBJ2-7, with D maybe TRBD1 (6 bases). Trimming left V 2 bases short and J 12 bases short, with 20 bases between. The CDR3 spans 14 residues. Germline values: CDR1 MNHEY, CDR2 SVGAGI. The CDR3 DNA reads TGTGCCAGCAGTTACGGGGACAAGATGGGGCATCCGTACTTC. Amino acids: CASSYGDKMGHPYF.

The gene calls are TRBV4-1 and TRBJ2-5; D perhaps matches TRBD1 (6 bases). Germline V gene data show CDR1 as MGHRA and CDR2 as YSYEKL. Trimming left V 4 bases short and J 5 bases short, with 14 bases between. The CDR3 runs to 14 residues. The CDR3 region is CASSPSRGRETQYF. As DNA, the CDR3 is TGCGCCAGCAGCCCATCCAGGGGAAGGGAGACCCAGTACTTC.

The chain joins TRBV6-6 to TRBJ1-4; the match to TRBD1 covers 7 bases. This CDR3 is 14 amino acids long. Germline values: CDR1 MNHNY, CDR2 SVGAGI (reference sequence). The V segment lost 4 bases and the J segment 3 bases; nucleotides outside the gene matches: 2. CDR3 region: CASSSGTANEKLFF. CDR3 in DNA: TGTGCCAGCAGTTCCGGGACAGCTAATGAAAAACTGTTTTTT.

The rearrangement uses TRBV5-1 and TRBJ2-1, with a weak D call TRBD1 (5 bases). The CDR3 has 14 amino acids. Trimming removed 0 bases at V and 7 bases at J, with 11 bases between. Germline lookup yields CDR1 SGHRS and CDR2 YFSETQ. The CDR3 loop reads CASSLVAGINEQFF. CDR3 coding DNA: TGCGCCAGCAGCTTGGTTGCAGGGATAAATGAGCAGTTCTTC.

V gene TRBV19 combines with J gene TRBJ2-6; 7 bases are a match to TRBD1. Germline V CDR1 and CDR2: LNHDA, SQIVND (reference sequence). This CDR3 region has 16 residues. V shed 7 bases, J shed 1 base, and the junction held 7 bases outside the gene matches. CDR3: CASTRTGRSGANVLTF. The CDR3 DNA reads as TGTGCCAGTACCCGGACAGGACGGTCTGGGGCCAACGTCCTGACTTTC.

This rearrangement joins TRBV5-4 to TRBJ2-2; TRBD2 might be the D (6 bases). The CDR3 has 15 amino acids. The V and J ends lost 7 bases and 1 base respectively, with 14 bases between them. Germline V CDR1 and CDR2: SGHNT, YYREEE (reference sequence). The DNA of the CDR3 is TGTGCCAGCCATCTAGAGCGGGTGAACACCGGGGAGCTGTTTTTT. Translation gives CASHLERVNTGELFF.

This chain uses TRBV6-1 with TRBJ1-2, with a possible D match to TRBD1 (5 bases). There are 13 residues in the CDR3. The germline V and J ends were trimmed by 10 bases and 0 bases, with 12 bases remaining between them. Germline V CDR1 and CDR2: MNHNS, SASEGT. The CDR3 sequence is CAIDTTANYGYTF. The CDR3 nucleotides read TGTGCCATCGACACGACAGCTAACTATGGCTACACCTTC.

The chain uses TRBV5-4 and TRBJ2-7; the D gene is possibly TRBD1 (6 bases). The CDR3 is made up of 13 amino acids. Trimming took 7 bases from V and 6 from J, leaving 17 bases between them. Germline values: CDR1 SGHNT, CDR2 YYREEE (reference sequence). The CDR3 bases are TGTGCCAGCTCCCGGGGCGAGGGGGTCGAGCAGTACTTC. Translation: CASSRGEGVEQYF.

V and J are TRBV30 and TRBJ1-1; D is undetermined. CDR3 length equals 17 residues. Trimming stripped 0 bases from V and 4 bases from J, with 21 bases between. CDR1 GTSNPN and CDR2 SVGIG come from the germline V gene (reference sequence). CDR3 DNA: TGTGCCTGGAGTGTAGGCTTTTTGGTTCAGCGAACCACTGAAGCTTTCTTT. Amino acids: CAWSVGFLVQRTTEAFF. The complete variable domain, with remaining parts taken from reference TRBV30 and TRBJ1-1, reads SQTIHQWPATLVQPVGSPLSLECTVEGTSNPNLYWYRQAAGRGLQLLFYSVGIGQISSEVPQNLSASRPQDRQFILSSKKLLLSDSGFYLCAWSVGFLVQRTTEAFFGQGTRLTVV.

The genes are TRBV15 and TRBJ2-7; 11 bases map to TRBD1. The CDR3 covers 14 residues. With 6 bases clipped from V and 3 bases from J, the junction kept 4 bases outside the gene matches. The germline gives CDR1 LNHNV, CDR2 YYDKDF (reference sequence). The CDR3 here is CATSPDRGHYEQYF. The CDR3 DNA is TGTGCCACCAGTCCGGACAGGGGGCACTACGAGCAGTACTTC. Full variable domain (remainder filled in from reference TRBV15 and TRBJ2-7): DAMVIQNPRYQVTQFGKPVTLSCSQTLNHNVMYWYQQKSSQAPKLLFHYYDKDFNNEADTPDNFQSRRPNTSFCFLDIRSPGLGDTAMYLCATSPDRGHYEQYFGPGTRLTVT.

The chain is built from TRBV7-8 and TRBJ2-7; possibly TRBD2 for D (6 bases). This CDR3 region has 15 residues. In germline, CDR1 is SGHVS, CDR2 FQNEAQ. Trimming took off 6 bases at V and 0 bases at J, with 15 bases between the two ends. The CDR3 loop reads CASRSWRGSSYEQYF. CDR3 DNA: TGTGCCAGCAGGTCTTGGCGGGGCAGCTCCTACGAGCAGTACTTC. The full variable domain, rest sourced from reference TRBV7-8 and TRBJ2-7, is GAGVSQSPRYKVAKRGQDVALRCDPISGHVSLFWYQQALGQGPEFLTYFQNEAQLDKSGLPSDRFFAERPEGSVSTLKIQRTQQEDSAVYLCASRSWRGSSYEQYFGPGTRLTVT.

CDR3 region: CASSANQPQHF. The CDR3 DNA follows: TGTGCCAGTTCCGCGAATCAGCCCCAGCATTTT. This chain connects TRBV28 to TRBJ1-5; D uncertain. The germline CDR1 and CDR2 sequences are MDHEN and SYDVKM. The CDR3 is made up of 11 amino acids. V gave up 9 bases and J gave up 4 bases, with 7 bases separating them.